This TCR beta chain was obtained from a study of CD8+ T cells in alopecia areata. Study in general: Treatment of the treated patients consisted of oral tofacitinib, 5 to 10 mg twice daily. Study-wide results and caveats: Researchers report lesional scalp, most notably alopecia totalis/universalis, outstripped normal scalp in clonality.

V dropped 0 bases and J dropped 11; count of bases not matched to a gene: 12. Germline-derived CDR1 and CDR2 are GTSNPN and SVGIG (reference sequence). CDR3 size: 16 residues. This clone was picked up a small number of times. What it binds is unknown. RNA extraction was followed by reverse transcription into cDNA, which acted as the sequencing template. The method was immunoSEQ multiplex PCR; TCRdb's version includes in-frame clones alone and lacks a portion of them. This table has over 150,000 clones, 63% appearing once. Peripheral blood samples and lesional scalp punch biopsies were obtained from alopecia areata patients.

The clonotype originates from a human donor with alopecia areata. The J gene is TRBJ1-6, the V gene TRBV30; 8 positions agree with TRBD1. The sequenced sample was CD4+ T cells sorted from blood, obtained at week 0. The CDR3 DNA reads TGTGCCTGGAGTGTAATGACAGGGGAGGATGGTGCACCCCTCCACTTT. This codes for CAWSVMTGEDGAPLHF.